One and the same sample provided the 21 T cell receptor beta chains below, sequenced in a study. TCRdb independently ran MiXCR on the 5' RACE reads; one entry per CDR3 protein. The sample has 35,000 to 45,000 distinct CDR3 sequences; 22% are singletons. Tregs were sorted as CD4+CD25+CD127-/low cells. The material sequenced was Tregs sorted from a lymph node. Receptor source: a female donor with breast cancer.

This clonotype was seen a few times. A junction boundary mismatches the germline segment, possibly from a read error. The rearrangement links TRBV7-9 to TRBJ1-1; D is unclear. The germline gives CDR1 SEHNR, CDR2 FQNEAQ (reference sequence). The CDR3 contains 14 residues. CDR3 nucleotide sequence: TGTGCCAGCAGCTTAGGAGGAACCAACACTGAAGCTTCCTTT. Residues: CASSLGGTNTEASF.

The chain links TRBV5-6 to TRBJ1-1, with 8 bases aligning to TRBD1. V lost 1 base to trimming and J lost 5 bases; unmatched junction nucleotides: 7. Germline-derived CDR1 and CDR2 are SGHDT and YYEEEE. The CDR3 extends over 15 amino acids. This CDR3 is CASSLLGQGGTEAFF. CDR3 bases: TGTGCCAGCAGCTTGCTTGGACAGGGTGGGACTGAAGCTTTCTTT. Using reference TRBV5-6 and TRBJ1-1 for the parts outside the CDR3, the full variable domain is DAGVTQSPTHLIKTRGQQVTLRCSPKSGHDTVSWYQQALGQGPQFIFQYYEEEERQRGNFPDRFSGHQFPNYSSELNVNALLLGDSALYLCASSLLGQGGTEAFFGQGTRLTVV.

V usage is TRBV6-6 and J usage is TRBJ1-2, with D maybe TRBD1 (5 bases). Between the trimmed V and J ends, which lost 6 bases and 7 bases, there was a span of 21 bases. The CDR3 is made up of 15 amino acids. The germline V gene has CDR1 MNHNY and CDR2 SVGAGI (reference sequence). CDR3 nucleotides: TGTGCCAGCAGGGACGGAGGGGCGCGGATTCCTGGCTACACCTTC. It translates to CASRDGGARIPGYTF.

This clonotype was observed a single time. A read error is possible here, since a much larger clone lies one base away. This rearrangement joins TRBV9 to TRBJ1-1; D is uncertain. The CDR3 is 14 amino acids. V lost 4 bases and J lost 1, with 11 bases in between. In germline, CDR1 is SGDLS, CDR2 YYNGEE. CDR3 sequence: CASSPPAANTEAFF. In DNA form, the CDR3 reads TGTGCCAGCAGCCCCCCAGCAGCGAACACTGAAGCTTTCTTT.

This clonotype came up many times. The V and J genes are TRBV13 and TRBJ1-4; D not resolved. The V and J ends lost 5 bases and 6 bases respectively, with 10 bases between them. CDR1 is PRHDT and CDR2 is FYEKMQ in the germline V gene (reference sequence). The CDR3 spans 13 residues. CDR3 amino acids: CASSPSGDEKLFF. Here the CDR3 DNA reads TGTGCCAGCAGCCCGTCCGGGGATGAAAAACTGTTTTTT.

This clonotype was seen at least ten times. This rearrangement joins TRBV6-1 to TRBJ1-2; unclear D gene. CDR3 length: 12 residues. Germline lookup yields CDR1 MNHNS and CDR2 SASEGT. V shed 4 bases and J shed 4 bases, with 7 bases lying between them. The CDR3 DNA sequence: TGTGCCAGCAGTGGTGTCTTCTATGGCTACACCTTC. Translated: CASSGVFYGYTF.

V usage is TRBV20-1 and J usage is TRBJ2-2; 8 positions match TRBD2. The junction had 8 bases not matched to a gene; V was cut back by 1 base and J by 4 bases. This CDR3 has 16 residues. In germline, CDR1 is DFQATT, CDR2 SNEGSKA (reference sequence). The CDR3 protein is CSARGIGAGGTGELFF. DNA of the CDR3: TGCAGTGCTAGAGGGATTGGCGCGGGAGGCACCGGGGAGCTGTTTTTT.

This clonotype appeared many times. The chain carries TRBV6-5 and TRBJ1-2; maybe TRBD1 (5 bases). The V end was cut by 2 bases, the J end by 4 bases, with 20 bases between. Germline CDR1 MNHEY, CDR2 SVGAGI. The CDR3 length is 17 residues. This CDR3 is CASSYSGGPYIGYGYTF. The CDR3 nucleotides are TGTGCCAGCAGTTACAGTGGGGGACCTTATATTGGCTATGGCTACACCTTC.

This clonotype is labeled medium-sized. The J gene is TRBJ2-7, the V gene TRBV28; D gene ambiguous. Germline CDR1 and CDR2: MDHEN and SYDVKM. This CDR3 region has 16 residues. V lost 2 bases to trimming and J lost 7 bases, with 21 bases between them. The CDR3 region is CASSLTGSGRGVEQYF. The CDR3 DNA reads as TGTGCCAGCAGTTTAACTGGTAGTGGCAGAGGAGTGGAGCAGTACTTC.

On this clonotype: This sequence may be a read error, since a much larger clone differs from it by one base. V usage is TRBV5-1 and J usage is TRBJ2-1; TRBD1 aligns across 8 bases. CDR1 is SGHRS, CDR2 YFSETQ, per germline. This CDR3 is built from 15 residues. DNA for the CDR3: TGCGCCAGCAGCTTGGCTGTGACAGGGGACAATGAGCGGTTCTTC. Protein: CASSLAVTGDNERFF. Full variable domain (remainder filled in from reference TRBV5-1 and TRBJ2-1): KAGVTQTPRYLIKTRGQQVTLSCSPISGHRSVSWYQQTPGQGLQFLFEYFSETQRNKGNFPGRFSGRQFSNSRSEMNVSTLELGDSALYLCASSLAVTGDNERFFGPGTRLTVL.

This clonotype showed up many times. The V call is TRBV4-1, the J call TRBJ2-3; 10 bases fit TRBD2. V shed 1 base and J 2 bases; nucleotides not matched to a gene: 9. The CDR3 loop spans 18 amino acids. Per the germline V gene, CDR1 is MGHRA and CDR2 is YSYEKL. As DNA, the CDR3 is TGCGCCAGCAGCCAAGGCATTTTGGGGACTAGCGCCACAGATACGCAGTATTTT. The encoded protein is CASSQGILGTSATDTQYF.

The chain combines TRBV7-6 with TRBJ2-5; TRBD1 matches 7 bases. There are 15 residues in the CDR3. The ends lost 3 bases at V and 5 bases at J; junction bases unmatched: 9. The germline V gene encodes CDR1 SGHVS and CDR2 FNYEAQ. The CDR3 DNA reads TGTGCCAGCAGCTTTCAACCGGGACAGTTGGAGACCCAGTACTTC. This gives the protein CASSFQPGQLETQYF.

The rearrangement uses TRBV6-5 and TRBJ1-2; TRBD1 matches at 9 bases. The CDR3 contains 15 residues. V lost 6 bases, J lost 10 bases, and 15 bases stayed unmatched. Germline V gene sequence: CDR1 MNHEY, CDR2 SVGAGI. The CDR3 protein is CASSFETGGALDYTF. The DNA for the CDR3 is TGTGCCAGCAGCTTTGAAACAGGGGGCGCTTTGGACTACACCTTC.

This clonotype was observed a single time. This may be a read error: a much more frequent sequence differs by one nucleotide. The chain links TRBV28 to TRBJ2-5; D remains unclear. With 8 bases removed from V and 5 bases from J, the gap between germline ends came to 15 bases. The CDR3 consists of 13 residues. In germline, CDR1 is MDHEN, CDR2 SYDVKM. The CDR3 loop reads CASGLWEKETQYF. For the CDR3, the DNA is TGTGCCAGCGGCCTCTGGGAAAAGGAGACCCAGTACTTC.

This chain joins TRBV7-9 and TRBJ2-7, with a tentative D call TRBD1 (5 bases). V gave up 5 bases and J gave up 3 bases, with 14 bases separating them. Germline CDR1 is SEHNR and CDR2 is FQNEAQ (reference sequence). The CDR3 spans 14 residues. The CDR3 region has the DNA TGTGCCAGCAGCCCAGGACACAAGGACTACGAGCAGTACTTC. Translated: CASSPGHKDYEQYF.

This clonotype was seen ten or more times. CDR3 nucleotides: TGCGCCAGCAGCCAAGAAGGCGGGAGAGGTGGTGAGCAGTTCTTC. Residues: CASSQEGGRGGEQFF. This chain joins TRBV4-3 and TRBJ2-1, with 7 bases lining up with TRBD2. The germline V gene has CDR1 LGHNA and CDR2 YSLEER. With V trimmed by 0 bases and J by 9 bases, 8 bases remained unmatched. There are 15 residues in the CDR3.

This clonotype was seen a few times. The genes are TRBV7-6 and TRBJ2-2, with 8 bases lining up with TRBD1. Germline assignment: CDR1 SGHVS and CDR2 FNYEAQ. The CDR3 consists of 17 residues. The J segment lost 6 bases and the V segment lost 1 base, leaving 10 bases of the junction unmatched. The CDR3 here is CASSLGLAGGFAGELFF. The DNA of the CDR3 is TGTGCCAGCAGCTTAGGTCTCGCAGGGGGCTTCGCCGGGGAGCTGTTTTTT.

There are a few counts of this clonotype. The chain carries TRBV2 and TRBJ1-3, with D tentatively TRBD1 (6 bases). Looked up from germline, CDR1 is SNHLY and CDR2 is FYNNEI. The CDR3 totals 14 residues. Trimming shortened V by 10 bases and J by 0 bases, and 13 bases separated the two germline ends. CDR3 sequence reads: CAKSTGDSGNTIYF. The DNA of the CDR3 is TGTGCCAAGTCGACAGGAGACTCTGGAAACACCATATATTTT.

This chain joins TRBV6-1 and TRBJ2-3, with D possibly being TRBD2 (6 bases). There are 12 residues in the CDR3. V gave up 7 bases and J gave up 6 bases, with 11 bases separating them. Germline lookup yields CDR1 MNHNS and CDR2 SASEGT. The CDR3 sequence: CASTLTSDTQYF. In nucleotides, the CDR3 is TGTGCCAGCACACTAACTAGCGATACGCAGTATTTT.

The rearrangement joins TRBV20-1 to TRBJ2-3; 8 bases are shared with TRBD2. From germline, CDR1 is DFQATT and CDR2 SNEGSKA (reference sequence). V was pared by 1 base and J by 0 bases, with 6 bases of the junction left unmatched. The CDR3 runs to 16 residues. The CDR3, as DNA: TGCAGTGCTAGAGCTGCGGGAGGCTTTAGCACAGATACGCAGTATTTT. Translation gives CSARAAGGFSTDTQYF.

Ten or more counts support this clonotype. The chain combines TRBV27 with TRBJ2-5; tentative D call: TRBD1 (5 bases). The CDR3 has 13 amino acids. CDR1 MNHEY and CDR2 SMNVEV come from the germline V gene (reference sequence). Trimming cost V 6 bases and J 5 bases, with 13 bases left between them. CDR3 region: CASSRRQGETQYF. In nucleotides, the CDR3 is TGTGCCAGCAGCCGAAGGCAGGGCGAGACCCAGTACTTC.